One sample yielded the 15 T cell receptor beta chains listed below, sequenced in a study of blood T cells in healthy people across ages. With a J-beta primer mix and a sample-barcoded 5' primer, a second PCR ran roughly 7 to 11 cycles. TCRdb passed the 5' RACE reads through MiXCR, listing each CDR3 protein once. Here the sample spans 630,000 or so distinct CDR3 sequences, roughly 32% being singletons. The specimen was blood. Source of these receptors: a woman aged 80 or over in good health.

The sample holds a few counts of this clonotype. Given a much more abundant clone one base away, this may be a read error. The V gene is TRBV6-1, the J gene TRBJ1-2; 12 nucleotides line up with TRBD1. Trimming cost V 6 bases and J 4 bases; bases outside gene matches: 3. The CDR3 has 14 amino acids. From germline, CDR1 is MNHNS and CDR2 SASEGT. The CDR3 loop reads CASRGTGGVYGYTF. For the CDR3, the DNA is TGTGCCAGCAGGGGGACAGGGGGCGTCTATGGCTACACCTTC.

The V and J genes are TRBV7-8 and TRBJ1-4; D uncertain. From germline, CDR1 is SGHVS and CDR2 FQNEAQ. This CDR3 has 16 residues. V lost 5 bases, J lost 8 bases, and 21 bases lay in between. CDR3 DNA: TGTGCCAGCAGCCCGTTAGGATTTACCGAGATCGAAAAACTGTTTTTT. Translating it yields CASSPLGFTEIEKLFF.

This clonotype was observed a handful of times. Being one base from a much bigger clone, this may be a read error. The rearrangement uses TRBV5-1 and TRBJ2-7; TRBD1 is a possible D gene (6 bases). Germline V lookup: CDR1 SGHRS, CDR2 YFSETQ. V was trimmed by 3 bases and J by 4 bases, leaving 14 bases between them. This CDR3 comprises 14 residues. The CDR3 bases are TGCGCCAGCAGCTGGCCAGGGGTTAGGTACGAGCAGTACTTC. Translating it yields CASSWPGVRYEQYF.

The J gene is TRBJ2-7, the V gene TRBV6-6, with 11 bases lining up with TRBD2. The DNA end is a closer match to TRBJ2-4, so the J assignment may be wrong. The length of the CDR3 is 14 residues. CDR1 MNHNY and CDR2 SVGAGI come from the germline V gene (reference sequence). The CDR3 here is CASSALAGGNIQYF. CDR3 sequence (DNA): TGTGCCAGCAGTGCCCTAGCGGGGGGAAACATTCAGTACTTC.

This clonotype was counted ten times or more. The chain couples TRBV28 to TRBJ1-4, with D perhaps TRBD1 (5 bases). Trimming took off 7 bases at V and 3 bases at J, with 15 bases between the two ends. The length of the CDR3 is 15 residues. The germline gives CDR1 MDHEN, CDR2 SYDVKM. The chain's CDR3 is CASISSGRANEKLFF. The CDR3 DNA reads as TGTGCCAGCATCTCTAGCGGCAGGGCTAATGAAAAACTGTTTTTT.

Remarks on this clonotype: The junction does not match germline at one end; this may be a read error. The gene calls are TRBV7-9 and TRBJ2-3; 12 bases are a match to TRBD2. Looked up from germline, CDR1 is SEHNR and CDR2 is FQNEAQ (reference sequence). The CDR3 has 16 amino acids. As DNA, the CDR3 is TGTACCAGCAGCGTTATGACTAGCGGGGGTGGAGATACGCAGTATTTT. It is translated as CTSSVMTSGGGDTQYF.

CDR3 in DNA: TGCAGTGCTAGTAGGGGAGCGGGAGGGCTTTTGAATGAGCAGTTCTTC. This sequence encodes CSASRGAGGLLNEQFF. The V gene is TRBV20-1, the J gene TRBJ2-1; 10 bases agree with TRBD2. Germline trimming cut 3 bases from V and 7 bases from J; bases unmatched to any gene: 12. Germline V lookup: CDR1 DFQATT, CDR2 SNEGSKA (reference sequence). This CDR3 is built from 16 residues.

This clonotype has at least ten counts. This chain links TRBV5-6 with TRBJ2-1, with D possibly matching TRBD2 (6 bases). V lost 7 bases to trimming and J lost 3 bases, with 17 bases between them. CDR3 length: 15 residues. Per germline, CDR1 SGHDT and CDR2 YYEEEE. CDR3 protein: CASGWLAERYNEQFF. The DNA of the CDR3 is TGTGCCAGCGGCTGGTTAGCGGAACGCTACAATGAGCAGTTCTTC.

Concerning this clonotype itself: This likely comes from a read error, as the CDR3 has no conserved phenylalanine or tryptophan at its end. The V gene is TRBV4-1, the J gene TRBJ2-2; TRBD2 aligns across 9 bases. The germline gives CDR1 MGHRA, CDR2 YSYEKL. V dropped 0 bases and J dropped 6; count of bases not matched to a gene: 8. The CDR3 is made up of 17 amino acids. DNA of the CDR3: TGCGCCAGCAGCCAAGATCTAAGCGGGGGGCCCTCCGGGGAGCTGTTTTTG. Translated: CASSQDLSGGPSGELFL.

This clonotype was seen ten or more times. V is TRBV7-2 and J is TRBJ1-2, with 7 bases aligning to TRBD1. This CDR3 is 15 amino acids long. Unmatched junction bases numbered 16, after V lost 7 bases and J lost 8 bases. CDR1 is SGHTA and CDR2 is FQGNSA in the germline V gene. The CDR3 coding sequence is TGTGCCAGCACCGCCTGGGAGGGGGCAATGGGGGGCTACACCTTC. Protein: CASTAWEGAMGGYTF.

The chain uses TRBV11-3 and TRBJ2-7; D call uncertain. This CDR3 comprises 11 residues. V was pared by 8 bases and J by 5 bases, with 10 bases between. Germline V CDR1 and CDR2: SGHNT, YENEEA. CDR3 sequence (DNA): TGTGCCAGCGTACTCTTAGACGAGCAGTACTTC. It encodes CASVLLDEQYF. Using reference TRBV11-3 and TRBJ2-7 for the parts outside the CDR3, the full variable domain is EAGVVQSPRYKIIEKKQPVAFWCNPISGHNTLYWYLQNLGQGPELLIRYENEEAVDDSQLPKDRFSAERLKGVDSTLKIQPAELGDSAVYLCASVLLDEQYFGPGTRLTVT.

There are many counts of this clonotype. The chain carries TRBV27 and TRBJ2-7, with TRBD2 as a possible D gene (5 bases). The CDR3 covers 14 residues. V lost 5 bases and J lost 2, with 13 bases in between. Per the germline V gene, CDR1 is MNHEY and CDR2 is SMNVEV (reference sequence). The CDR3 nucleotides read TGTGCCAGCAGTCCTAGGACTGTAACCTACGAGCAGTACTTC. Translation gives CASSPRTVTYEQYF.

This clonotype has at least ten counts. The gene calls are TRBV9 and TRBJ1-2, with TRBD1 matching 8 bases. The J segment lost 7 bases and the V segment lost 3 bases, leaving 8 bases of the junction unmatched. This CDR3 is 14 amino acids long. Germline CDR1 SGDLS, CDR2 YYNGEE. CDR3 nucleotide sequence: TGTGCCAGCAGCGCTCTCAGGGGGCGGTTTGGCTACACCTTC. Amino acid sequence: CASSALRGRFGYTF.

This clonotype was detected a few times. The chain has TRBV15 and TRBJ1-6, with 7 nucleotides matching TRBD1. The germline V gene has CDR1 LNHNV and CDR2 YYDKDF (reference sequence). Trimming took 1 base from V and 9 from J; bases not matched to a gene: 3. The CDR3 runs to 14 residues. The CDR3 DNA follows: TGTGCCACCAGCAGAGGAGGGACAGCTTCACCCCTCCACTTT. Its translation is CATSRGGTASPLHF.

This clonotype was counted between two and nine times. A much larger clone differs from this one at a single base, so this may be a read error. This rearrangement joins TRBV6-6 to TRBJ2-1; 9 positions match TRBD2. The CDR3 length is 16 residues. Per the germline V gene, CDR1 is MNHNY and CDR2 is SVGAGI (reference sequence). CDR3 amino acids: CVSSYAGGGAHNEQFF. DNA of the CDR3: TGTGTCAGCAGTTACGCCGGCGGGGGGGCACACAATGAGCAGTTCTTC.